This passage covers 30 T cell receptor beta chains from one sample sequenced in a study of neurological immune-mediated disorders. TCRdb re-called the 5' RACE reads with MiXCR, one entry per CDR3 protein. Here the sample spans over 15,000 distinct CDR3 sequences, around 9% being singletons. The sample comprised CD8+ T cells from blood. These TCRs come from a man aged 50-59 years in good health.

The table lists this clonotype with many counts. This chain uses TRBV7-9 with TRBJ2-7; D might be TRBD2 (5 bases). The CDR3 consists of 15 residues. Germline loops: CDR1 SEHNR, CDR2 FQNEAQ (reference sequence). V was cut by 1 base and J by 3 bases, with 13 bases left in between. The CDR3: CASSLGSAGYYEQYF. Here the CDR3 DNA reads TGTGCCAGCAGCTTAGGCTCGGCGGGCTACTACGAGCAGTACTTC.

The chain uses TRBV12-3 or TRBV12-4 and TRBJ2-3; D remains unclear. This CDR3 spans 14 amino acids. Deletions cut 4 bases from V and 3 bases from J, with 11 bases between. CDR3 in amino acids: CASSSISRTDTQYF. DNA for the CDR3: TGTGCCAGCAGTTCGATTTCCCGGACAGATACGCAGTATTTT.

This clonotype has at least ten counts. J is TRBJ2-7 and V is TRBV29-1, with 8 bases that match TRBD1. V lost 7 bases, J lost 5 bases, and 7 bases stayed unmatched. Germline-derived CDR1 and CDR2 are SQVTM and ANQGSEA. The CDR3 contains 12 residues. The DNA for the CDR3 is TGCAGCGGATGGACAGGGTCGCACGAGCAGTACTTC. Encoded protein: CSGWTGSHEQYF.

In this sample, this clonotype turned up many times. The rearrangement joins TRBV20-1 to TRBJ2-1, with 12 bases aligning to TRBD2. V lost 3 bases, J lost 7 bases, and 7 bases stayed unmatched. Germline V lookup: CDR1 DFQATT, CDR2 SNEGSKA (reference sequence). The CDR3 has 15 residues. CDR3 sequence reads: CSASDLAGGPNEQFF. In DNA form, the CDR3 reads TGCAGTGCTAGTGATCTAGCGGGAGGGCCTAATGAGCAGTTCTTC.

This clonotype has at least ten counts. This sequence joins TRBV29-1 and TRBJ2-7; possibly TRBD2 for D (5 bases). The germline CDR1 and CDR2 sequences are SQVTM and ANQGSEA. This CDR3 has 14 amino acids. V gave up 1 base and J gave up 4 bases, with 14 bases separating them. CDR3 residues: CSVEVAGGAYEQYF. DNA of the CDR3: TGCAGCGTTGAAGTCGCAGGAGGTGCTTACGAGCAGTACTTC.

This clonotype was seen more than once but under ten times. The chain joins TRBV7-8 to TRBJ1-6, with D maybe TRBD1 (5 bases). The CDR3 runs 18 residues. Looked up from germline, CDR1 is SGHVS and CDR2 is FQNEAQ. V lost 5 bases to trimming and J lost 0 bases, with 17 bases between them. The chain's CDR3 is CASSVTTDSSSYNSPLHF. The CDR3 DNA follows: TGTGCCAGCAGCGTCACAACCGACAGTAGCTCCTATAATTCACCCCTCCACTTT.

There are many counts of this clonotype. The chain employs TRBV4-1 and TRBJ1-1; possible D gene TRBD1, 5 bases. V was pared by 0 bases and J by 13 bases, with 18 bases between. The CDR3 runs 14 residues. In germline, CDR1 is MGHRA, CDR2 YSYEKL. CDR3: CASSQETGEVNGFF. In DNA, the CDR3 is TGCGCCAGCAGCCAAGAGACGGGGGAGGTGAATGGTTTCTTT.

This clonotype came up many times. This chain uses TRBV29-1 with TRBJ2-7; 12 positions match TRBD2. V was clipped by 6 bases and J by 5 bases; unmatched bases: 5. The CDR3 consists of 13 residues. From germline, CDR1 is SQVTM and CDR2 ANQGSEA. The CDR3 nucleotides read TGCAGCGTACGACTAGCGGGAGCGGACGAGCAGTACTTC. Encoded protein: CSVRLAGADEQYF.

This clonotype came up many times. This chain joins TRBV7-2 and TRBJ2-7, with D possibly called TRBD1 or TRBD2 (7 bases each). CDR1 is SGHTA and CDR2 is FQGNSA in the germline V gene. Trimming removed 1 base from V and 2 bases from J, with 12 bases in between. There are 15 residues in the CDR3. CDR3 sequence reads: CASSLEQGGPYEQYF. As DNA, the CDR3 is TGTGCCAGCAGCTTAGAGCAGGGGGGGCCCTACGAGCAGTACTTC.

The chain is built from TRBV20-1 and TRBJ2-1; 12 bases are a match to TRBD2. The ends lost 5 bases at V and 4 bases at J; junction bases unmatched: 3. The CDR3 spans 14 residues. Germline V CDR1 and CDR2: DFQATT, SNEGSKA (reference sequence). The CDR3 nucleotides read TGCAGTGCTCCTGGGACTAGCGGGTACAATGAGCAGTTCTTC. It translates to CSAPGTSGYNEQFF.

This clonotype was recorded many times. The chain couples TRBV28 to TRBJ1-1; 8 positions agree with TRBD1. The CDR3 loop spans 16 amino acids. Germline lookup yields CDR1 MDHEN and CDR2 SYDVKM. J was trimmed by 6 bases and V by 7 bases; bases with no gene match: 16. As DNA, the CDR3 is TGTGCCAGCACCCCCGGGACAGGCCCCCCGTTCGCTGAAGCTTTCTTT. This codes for CASTPGTGPPFAEAFF.

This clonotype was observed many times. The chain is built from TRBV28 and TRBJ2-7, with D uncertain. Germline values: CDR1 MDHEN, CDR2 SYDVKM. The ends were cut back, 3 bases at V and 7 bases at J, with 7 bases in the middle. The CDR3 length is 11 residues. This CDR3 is CASSFRLEQYF. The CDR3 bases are TGTGCCAGCAGTTTTCGTTTGGAGCAGTACTTC.

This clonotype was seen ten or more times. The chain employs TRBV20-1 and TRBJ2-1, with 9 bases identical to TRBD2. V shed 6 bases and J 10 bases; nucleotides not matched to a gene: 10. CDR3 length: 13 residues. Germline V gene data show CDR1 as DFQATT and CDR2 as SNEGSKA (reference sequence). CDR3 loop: CSAQEREVGEQFF. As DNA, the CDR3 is TGCAGTGCCCAGGAGCGGGAGGTCGGGGAGCAGTTCTTC.

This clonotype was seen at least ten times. The DNA of the CDR3 is TGCGCCAGCAGCTTGGCCCGGGGGCCTCGGATGAACACTGAAGCTTTCTTT. Translated: CASSLARGPRMNTEAFF. The chain combines TRBV5-1 with TRBJ1-1, with D possibly being TRBD1 (6 bases). From germline, CDR1 is SGHRS and CDR2 YFSETQ. V was clipped by 0 bases and J by 0 bases, with 15 bases between them. This CDR3 has 17 amino acids.

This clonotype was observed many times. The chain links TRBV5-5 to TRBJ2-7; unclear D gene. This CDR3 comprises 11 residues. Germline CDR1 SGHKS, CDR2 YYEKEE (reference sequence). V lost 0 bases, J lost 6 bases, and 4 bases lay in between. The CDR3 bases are TGTGCCAGCAGCTTGGCCGCCGAGCAGTACTTC. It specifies CASSLAAEQYF.

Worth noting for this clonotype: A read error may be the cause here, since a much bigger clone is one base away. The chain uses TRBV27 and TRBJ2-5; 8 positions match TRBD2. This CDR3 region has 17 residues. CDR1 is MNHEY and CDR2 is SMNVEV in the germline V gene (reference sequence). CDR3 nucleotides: TGTACCAGCAGTTTATATTCGGGGGGGCCCAACCTGGAGACCCAGTACTTC. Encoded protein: CTSSLYSGGPNLETQYF.

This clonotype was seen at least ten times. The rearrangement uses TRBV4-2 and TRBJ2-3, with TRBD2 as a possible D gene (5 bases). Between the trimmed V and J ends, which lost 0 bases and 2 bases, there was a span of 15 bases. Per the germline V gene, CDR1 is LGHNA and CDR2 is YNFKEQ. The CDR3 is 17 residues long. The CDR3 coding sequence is TGTGCCAGCAGCCAAGACACGCCAGCGGAGGTCACAGATACGCAGTATTTT. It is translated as CASSQDTPAEVTDTQYF.

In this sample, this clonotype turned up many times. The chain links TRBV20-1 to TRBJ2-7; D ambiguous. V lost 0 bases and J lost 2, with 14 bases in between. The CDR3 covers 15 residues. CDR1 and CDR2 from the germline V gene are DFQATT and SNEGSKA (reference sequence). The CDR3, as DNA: TGCAGTGCTAGAGATCTCGCAGGCGCGGCCTACGAGCAGTACTTC. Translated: CSARDLAGAAYEQYF.

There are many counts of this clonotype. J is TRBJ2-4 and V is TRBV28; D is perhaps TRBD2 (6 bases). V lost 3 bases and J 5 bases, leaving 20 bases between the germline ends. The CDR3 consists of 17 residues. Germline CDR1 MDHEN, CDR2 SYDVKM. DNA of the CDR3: TGTGCCAGCAGTTTCCCTCGCTCCCTAGCGACTCAAAACATTCAGTACTTC. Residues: CASSFPRSLATQNIQYF.

In DNA, the CDR3 is TGCGCCAGCAGCTTCTTAGCGGGAGGGACTCCCGAGCAGTACTTC. The encoded protein is CASSFLAGGTPEQYF. The rearrangement links TRBV5-1 to TRBJ2-7; 11 nucleotides line up with TRBD2. The CDR3 spans 15 residues. V was pared by 2 bases and J by 6 bases, with 7 bases of the junction left unmatched. In germline, CDR1 is SGHRS, CDR2 YFSETQ.

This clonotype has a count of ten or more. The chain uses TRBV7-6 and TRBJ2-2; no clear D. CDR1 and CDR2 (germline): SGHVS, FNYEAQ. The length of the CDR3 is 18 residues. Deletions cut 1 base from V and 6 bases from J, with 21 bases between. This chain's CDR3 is CASSLEYPRGPESGELFF. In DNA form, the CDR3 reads TGTGCCAGCAGCTTAGAATATCCCCGCGGCCCAGAGTCCGGGGAGCTGTTTTTT.

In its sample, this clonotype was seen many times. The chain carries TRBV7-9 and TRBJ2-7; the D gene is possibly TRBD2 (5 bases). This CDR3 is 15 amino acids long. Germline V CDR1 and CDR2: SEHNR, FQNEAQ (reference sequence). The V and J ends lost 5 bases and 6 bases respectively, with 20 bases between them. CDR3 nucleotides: TGTGCCAGCAGCCCAAGGATCACAAGGGAGCGCGAGCAGTACTTC. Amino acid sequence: CASSPRITREREQYF.

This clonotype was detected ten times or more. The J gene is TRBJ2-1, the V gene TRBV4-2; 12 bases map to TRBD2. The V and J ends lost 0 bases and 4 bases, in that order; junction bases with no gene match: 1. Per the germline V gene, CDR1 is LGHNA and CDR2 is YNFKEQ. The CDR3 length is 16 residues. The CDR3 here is CASSQETSGSYNEQFF. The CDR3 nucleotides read TGTGCCAGCAGCCAAGAGACTAGCGGGAGTTACAATGAGCAGTTCTTC.

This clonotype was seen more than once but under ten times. This CDR3 reads CASSTTGKVDNEQFF. The CDR3 DNA follows: TGTGCCAGTAGCACGACAGGGAAGGTAGACAATGAGCAGTTCTTC. The V and J genes are TRBV19 and TRBJ2-1, with TRBD1 matching 7 bases. The junction had 10 bases not matched to a gene; V was cut back by 6 bases and J by 5 bases. Germline CDR1 and CDR2: LNHDA and SQIVND (reference sequence). The CDR3 totals 15 residues.

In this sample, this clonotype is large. The CDR3 bases are TGCAGTGCTAGAGATATCCCCGGGACAGGGGGCGAGCAGTACTTC. It translates to CSARDIPGTGGEQYF. The chain uses TRBV20-1 and TRBJ2-7; 11 nucleotides agree with TRBD1. CDR3 length: 15 amino acids. The V segment lost 0 bases and the J segment 6 bases; nucleotides outside the gene matches: 7. Germline loops: CDR1 DFQATT, CDR2 SNEGSKA (reference sequence).

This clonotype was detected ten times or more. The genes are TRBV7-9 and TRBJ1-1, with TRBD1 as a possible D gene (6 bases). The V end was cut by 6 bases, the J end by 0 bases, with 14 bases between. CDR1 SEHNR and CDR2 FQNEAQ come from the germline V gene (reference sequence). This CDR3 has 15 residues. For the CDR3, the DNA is TGTGCCAGCAGGCCTTCGGACAGATTGAACACTGAAGCTTTCTTT. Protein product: CASRPSDRLNTEAFF.

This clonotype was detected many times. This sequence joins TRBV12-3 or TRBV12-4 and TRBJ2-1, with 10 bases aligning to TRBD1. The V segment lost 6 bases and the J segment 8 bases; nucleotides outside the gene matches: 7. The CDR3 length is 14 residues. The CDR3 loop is CASSPGTGVDEQFF. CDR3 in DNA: TGTGCCAGCAGCCCCGGGACAGGGGTGGATGAGCAGTTCTTC.

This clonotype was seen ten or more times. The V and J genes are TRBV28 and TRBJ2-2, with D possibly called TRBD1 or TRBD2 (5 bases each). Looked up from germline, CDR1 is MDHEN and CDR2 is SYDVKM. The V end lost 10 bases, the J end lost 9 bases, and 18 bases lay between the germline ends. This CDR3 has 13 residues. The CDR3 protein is CATQFMGVRELFF. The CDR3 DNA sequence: TGTGCCACCCAGTTTATGGGGGTTAGGGAGCTGTTTTTT. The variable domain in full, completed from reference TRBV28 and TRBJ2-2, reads DVKVTQSSRYLVKRTGEKVFLECVQDMDHENMFWYRQDPGLGLRLIYFSYDVKMKEKGDIPEGYSVSREKKERFSLILESASTNQTSMYLCATQFMGVRELFFGEGSRLTVL.

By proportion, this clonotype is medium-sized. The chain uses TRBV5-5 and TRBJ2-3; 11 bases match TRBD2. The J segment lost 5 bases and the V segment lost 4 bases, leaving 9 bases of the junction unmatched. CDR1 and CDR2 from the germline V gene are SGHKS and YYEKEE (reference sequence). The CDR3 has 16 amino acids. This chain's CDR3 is CASSRELAGGRDTQYF. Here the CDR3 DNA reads TGTGCCAGCAGCCGAGAGCTAGCGGGAGGTCGAGATACGCAGTATTTT.

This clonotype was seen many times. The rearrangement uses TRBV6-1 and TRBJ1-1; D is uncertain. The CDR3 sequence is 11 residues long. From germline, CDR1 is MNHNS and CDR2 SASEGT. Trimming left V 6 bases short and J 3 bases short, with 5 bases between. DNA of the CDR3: TGTGCCAGCAGGTTGCACACTGAAGCTTTCTTT. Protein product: CASRLHTEAFF.